This T cell receptor (beta chain) emerged from a study of cytomegalovirus exposure and HLA in healthy donors. Data came from immunoSEQ multiplex PCR; TCRdb stores just in-frame clones and leaves some out. The sample includes hundreds of thousands of clones, approximately 87% of them seen just once. Notes on this clone: The antigen is undetermined.

The ends lost 5 bases at V and 4 bases at J; junction bases unmatched: 7. Germline V CDR1 and CDR2: LNHDA, SQIVND (reference sequence). The CDR3 totals 14 residues. Study-level points and caveats: Most observed TCR sequences were rare, whereas some public TCRs were detected in many donors. Associated with cytomegalovirus, according to the listing, were 170 or so TCR beta chains.

The origin of this receptor is a man aged 18-30 years in good health and CMV-seronegative. The chain is built from TRBV19 and TRBJ2-5; 7 positions agree with TRBD2. Sequenced material: PBMCs. The CDR3 coding sequence is TGTGCCAGTAGTCCTAGCGGCCCTGGAGAGACCCAGTACTTC. It specifies CASSPSGPGETQYF.